Described below is a single T cell receptor beta chain sequence and its context. This sample is drawn from a study of blood T cell repertoires in COVID-19. The data were produced by immunoSEQ multiplex PCR, yet TCRdb's version contains in-frame clones alone and is incomplete. The data contain a few hundred thousand clones, approximately 81% of them singletons. The CDR3 has 15 residues. V trimming: 5 bases; J trimming: 9 bases; junction bases outside the gene matches: 11. CDR1 SGHVS and CDR2 FQNEAQ come from the germline V gene. Sequenced material: peripheral blood. The rearrangement links TRBV7-8 to TRBJ1-3, with TRBD1 matching over 9 bases. This TCR was sampled from a man aged 35 to 55 with acute or convalescent COVID-19. The chain's CDR3 is CASSKGQGSVATIYF. CDR3 bases: TGTGCCAGCAGCAAGGGACAGGGATCGGTGGCCACCATATATTTT.